This paragraph covers one T cell receptor beta chain sequence. This clonotype was found a few times. Its antigen remains unidentified. No base quality values were provided; no much bigger clone lies one nucleotide off. TCRdb names Illumina NovaSeq 6000 as the instrument used. TCRalpha and TCRbeta cDNA libraries were built by 5'RACE with constant-segment primers, adding sample barcodes and unique molecular identifiers. Trizol reagent was used to extract RNA from every sample. Amplification of the libraries took two PCR steps, and the second step added a second sample barcode plus Illumina TruSeq adapters. Libraries were sequenced on an Illumina NovaSeq with 2 x 150 bp paired-end reads. The source study handled its data this way. Demultiplexing of reads and collapsing into UMI-guided consensus sequences were performed with migec v1.2.7. Using mixcr v2.1.11, UMI consensuses were aligned to TRA and TRB V and J templates and then assembled into clonotypes. Clonotypes were classified as expanded or contracted when called significant by both edgeR and NoisET, with noise models trained on biological replicates. For edgeR calls, the cutoffs were a false discovery rate-adjusted p below 0.01 and a log2 fold-change threshold of 1. PCA with hierarchical clustering of max-normalized trajectories of the 1000 most abundant clonotypes was used as exploratory dynamics analysis. Separately sequenced CD4+ and CD8+ repertoires were used to assign a CD4 or CD8 phenotype to each responding clone. Using fastp trimming at Q25 and MiXCR clonotype assembly, TCRdb reanalyzed the public sequencing data and kept in-frame beta chains. Entries that share a CDR3 protein sequence are merged under the most common genes and DNA. The V and J calls, along with clone size, are taken from TCRdb and not from the paper's own processing. Counted in this sample were about 350,000 distinct CDR3 sequences; roughly an eighth of them appeared once. The leading ten clones occupy 20% to 25% of the sample.

The V and J ends are trimmed by 2 bases and 1 base, leaving 16 bases between them. CDR1 is given as SQVTM and CDR2 as ANQGSEA, both from the germline V gene. From the cysteine through the phenylalanine, the CDR3 covers 16 amino acids. Only the CDR3 region is kept as DNA, spanning 48 bases read in frame from base 1. This record comes from a study of T-cell memory formation after mild COVID-19 (dated by TCRdb to 2020 to 2023). With regard to the full study: TCR sequence clusters from the two donors were found to be largely donor specific. Two young, previously healthy adult volunteers made up the cohort, one male and one female. Longitudinal TCRalpha and TCRbeta repertoire sequencing tracked T-cell clones expanding and contracting after mild COVID-19 in two donors.

What the research found in general, with its limitations: SARS-CoV-2 specificity of the second-wave clones peaking on day 37 was not confirmed. Contracting CD4+ clones turned up mainly in the CM and EM memory subsets, whereas EMRA was where CD8+ clones were enriched. The detection of some responding clones in pre-infection memory suggests that pre-existing cross-reactive memory T cells joined the SARS-CoV-2 response. The study included only a couple of mild cases, and larger cohorts that include severe cases with pre-infection samples were judged to be necessary. From day 15 to 85, contracting clones showed balanced CD4/CD8 phenotypes, whereas a second wave of clones that expanded from day 15 to 37 leaned towards CD4+.

Ficoll-Paque density gradient centrifugation was the method used to isolate PBMCs. Recombination joined TRBV29-1 with TRBJ2-3; the D region is possibly TRBD1 or TRBD2, each matching across 5 bases. The sample consisted of PBMCs or a T cell subset sorted from them (not recorded which). The receptor was isolated from a man younger than 35 who had mild COVID-19 (a few samples of this study predate the infection). The sample titles of this study are shuffled in the database, so cell type and time point are left out; the donor was told from shared clones. The nucleotides are TGCAGCGTTGAAAGGGGACGAGGAAGTGGCACAGATACGCAGTATTTT. This codes for CSVERGRGSGTDTQYF.